The 28 T cell receptor beta chains below come from one sample, sequenced in a study of blood T cell repertoires in COVID-19. Generated by immunoSEQ multiplex PCR, the TCRdb table keeps only in-frame clones and is missing some. The data show hundreds of thousands of clones, 70% to 90% seen once. What was sequenced was PBMCs or T cells enriched from blood (not recorded which). These receptors were taken from a young man who had recovered from COVID-19.

The chain combines TRBV13 with TRBJ2-1; 8 positions agree with TRBD2. V was clipped by 2 bases and J by 8 bases; unmatched bases: 11. CDR3 length equals 16 residues. CDR1 PRHDT and CDR2 FYEKMQ come from the germline V gene (reference sequence). The CDR3, as DNA: TGTGCCAGCAGCTTATTCAGGAGCGGGGGACCTTATGAGCAGTTCTTC. This codes for CASSLFRSGGPYEQFF.

The J gene is TRBJ1-5, the V gene TRBV2; no clear D gene. This CDR3 has 13 residues. V lost 3 bases, J lost 3 bases, and 6 bases lay in between. Germline V CDR1 and CDR2: SNHLY, FYNNEI. Here the CDR3 reads CASSDNSNQPQHF. The CDR3 DNA is TGTGCCAGCAGTGATAATTCCAATCAGCCCCAGCATTTT.

V usage is TRBV5-1 and J usage is TRBJ2-5; no definite D call. CDR1 is SGHRS and CDR2 is YFSETQ in the germline V gene. Trimming left V 2 bases short and J 4 bases short, with 12 bases between. This CDR3 comprises 14 residues. CDR3 sequence: CASSFFGQLETQYF. In DNA, the CDR3 is TGCGCCAGCAGCTTTTTTGGGCAGCTAGAGACCCAGTACTTC.

The rearrangement joins TRBV27 to TRBJ2-7; 8 nucleotides match TRBD2. With 6 bases clipped from V and 4 bases from J, the junction kept 11 bases outside the gene matches. This CDR3 contains 15 residues. Germline lookup yields CDR1 MNHEY and CDR2 SMNVEV (reference sequence). In DNA form, the CDR3 reads TGTGCCAGCAGCGCCGGGACTAGATACGGGTACGAGCAGTACTTC. It specifies CASSAGTRYGYEQYF.

The genes are TRBV19 and TRBJ2-1; 9 nucleotides line up with TRBD1. Looked up from germline, CDR1 is LNHDA and CDR2 is SQIVND (reference sequence). The CDR3 has 15 amino acids. Losses at the gene ends were 5 bases for V and 11 bases for J; bases not matched to a gene: 13. CDR3 in amino acids: CASSLSGTGHLQQFF. In DNA, the CDR3 is TGTGCCAGTAGTCTATCCGGGACAGGGCATCTTCAGCAGTTCTTC. Together with reference TRBV19 and TRBJ2-1, the CDR3 gives the full variable domain: DGGITQSPKYLFRKEGQNVTLSCEQNLNHDAMYWYRQDPGQGLRLIYYSQIVNDFQKGDIAEGYSVSREKKESFPLTVTSAQKNPTAFYLCASSLSGTGHLQQFFGPGTRLTVL.

V and J are TRBV5-1 and TRBJ2-3, with 10 positions matching TRBD1. The V gene's germline CDR1 is SGHRS and CDR2 YFSETQ. The CDR3 has 14 amino acids. V shed 0 bases, J shed 14 bases, and the junction held 9 bases outside the gene matches. This chain's CDR3 is CASSLVRGTGAGYF. The CDR3, as DNA: TGCGCCAGCAGCTTGGTTAGGGGGACAGGGGCTGGGTATTTT.

The CDR3 reads CAWSNIHEQFF. CDR3 in DNA: TGTGCCTGGAGCAACATTCATGAGCAGTTCTTC. The rearrangement joins TRBV30 to TRBJ2-1; D remains ambiguous. This CDR3 is 11 amino acids long. Germline CDR1 is GTSNPN and CDR2 is SVGIG (reference sequence). Trimming stripped 3 bases from V and 8 bases from J, with 8 bases between.

The gene calls are TRBV5-1 and TRBJ2-6; a possible D gene is TRBD2 (5 bases). The germline V gene has CDR1 SGHRS and CDR2 YFSETQ. This CDR3 is 20 amino acids long. V was shortened by 2 bases and J by 0 bases, with 21 bases between the two germline ends. The CDR3, as DNA: TGCGCCAGCAGCTTTGACCAGACACGGGATGTCTTCTCTGGGGCCAACGTCCTGACTTTC. This encodes CASSFDQTRDVFSGANVLTF.

The V gene is TRBV5-4, the J gene TRBJ2-3; 9 bases line up with TRBD1. The ends lost 5 bases at V and 3 bases at J; junction bases unmatched: 10. The CDR3 runs 16 residues. Germline loops: CDR1 SGHNT, CDR2 YYREEE (reference sequence). The CDR3 here is CASSPRTGEVTDTQYF. CDR3 sequence (DNA): TGTGCCAGCAGTCCTAGGACAGGGGAGGTGACAGATACGCAGTATTTT.

The chain combines TRBV3-1 (or the pseudogene TRBV3-2) with TRBJ2-3; 11 positions match TRBD2. J lost 3 bases, V lost 4 bases, and 3 bases had no gene match. CDR1 LGHDT and CDR2 YNNKEL come from the germline V gene (reference sequence). CDR3 length equals 15 residues. This CDR3 is CASSLAGGATDTQYF. As DNA, the CDR3 is TGTGCCAGCAGCCTAGCGGGGGGGGCAACAGATACGCAGTATTTT.

The gene calls are TRBV5-1 and TRBJ1-6; no definite D call. CDR1 is SGHRS and CDR2 is YFSETQ in the germline V gene. Deletions cut 0 bases from V and 10 bases from J, with 5 bases between. The CDR3 runs 12 residues. The CDR3 DNA reads TGCGCCAGCAGCTTGGATCGGTCACCCCTCCACTTT. Translation gives CASSLDRSPLHF.

The chain joins TRBV15 to TRBJ2-7; TRBD1 is a possible D gene (5 bases). V gave up 5 bases and J gave up 5 bases, with 13 bases separating them. CDR1 is LNHNV and CDR2 is YYDKDF in the germline V gene (reference sequence). CDR3 length: 13 residues. The chain's CDR3 is CATSDPGSDEQYF. In DNA, the CDR3 is TGTGCCACCAGCGACCCAGGGTCCGACGAGCAGTACTTC.

The gene calls are TRBV7-9 and TRBJ1-2; D ambiguous. V was shortened by 5 bases and J by 4 bases, with 23 bases between the two germline ends. This CDR3 is 17 amino acids long. Germline V gene sequence: CDR1 SEHNR, CDR2 FQNEAQ (reference sequence). CDR3 residues: CASSPHPSDFFGYGYTF. CDR3 nucleotides: TGTGCCAGCAGCCCTCACCCCTCGGACTTTTTTGGCTATGGCTACACCTTC.

This chain uses TRBV19 with TRBJ2-1; D gene ambiguous. V was clipped by 4 bases and J by 4 bases, with 2 bases between them. This CDR3 contains 11 residues. Germline V gives CDR1 LNHDA, CDR2 SQIVND (reference sequence). The CDR3 reads CASSTYNEQFF. CDR3 coding DNA: TGTGCCAGTAGTACTTACAATGAGCAGTTCTTC.

The chain couples TRBV19 to TRBJ2-1; TRBD2 is a possible D gene (6 bases). Trimming shortened V by 1 base and J by 0 bases, and 10 bases separated the two germline ends. Per germline, CDR1 LNHDA and CDR2 SQIVND (reference sequence). This CDR3 spans 16 amino acids. The DNA for the CDR3 is TGTGCCAGTAGTATAGCGGGGGAAAGCTCCTACAATGAGCAGTTCTTC. This codes for CASSIAGESSYNEQFF.

This chain joins TRBV15 and TRBJ2-1, with TRBD2 matching 14 bases. V dropped 1 base and J dropped 15; count of bases not matched to a gene: 5. The CDR3 is made up of 14 amino acids. CDR1 and CDR2 from the germline V gene are LNHNV and YYDKDF (reference sequence). The CDR3: CATSRGLAGGPPFF. In DNA form, the CDR3 reads TGTGCCACCAGCAGAGGACTAGCGGGGGGGCCGCCGTTCTTC. Full variable domain (rest looked up from reference TRBV15 and TRBJ2-1): DAMVIQNPRYQVTQFGKPVTLSCSQTLNHNVMYWYQQKSSQAPKLLFHYYDKDFNNEADTPDNFQSRRPNTSFCFLDIRSPGLGDTAMYLCATSRGLAGGPPFFGPGTRLTVL.

The chain recombines TRBV19 with TRBJ2-4, with TRBD1 matching over 8 bases. V shed 1 base, J shed 13 bases, and the junction held 12 bases outside the gene matches. From germline, CDR1 is LNHDA and CDR2 SQIVND (reference sequence). The CDR3 has 15 residues. The CDR3 coding sequence is TGTGCCAGTAGTATAGCTGGTCCCGGACAGGGTAGGCAGTACTTC. It yields the protein CASSIAGPGQGRQYF.

J is TRBJ2-7 and V is TRBV7-8; 9 bases map to TRBD1. V shed 1 base and J 0 bases; nucleotides not matched to a gene: 4. Germline V gives CDR1 SGHVS, CDR2 FQNEAQ. This CDR3 is 16 amino acids long. The DNA for the CDR3 is TGTGCCAGCAGCTTAGTGACAGGGGGTGTCTCCTACGAGCAGTACTTC. Translating gives CASSLVTGGVSYEQYF.

This chain's CDR3 is CASSSIGTGHSPLHF. The CDR3 DNA reads as TGTGCCAGCAGTTCCATCGGGACAGGGCACTCACCCCTCCACTTT. The chain is built from TRBV6-2 or TRBV6-3 and TRBJ1-6, with TRBD1 matching 9 bases. The CDR3 loop spans 15 amino acids. The junction had 8 bases not matched to a gene; V was cut back by 4 bases and J by 10 bases. Per the germline V gene, CDR1 is MNHEY and CDR2 is SVGEGT.

Of note for this clone: The same CDR3 also results from other DNA sequences found in this sample. The chain uses TRBV10-3 and TRBJ1-2; TRBD1 might be the D (6 bases). V dropped 3 bases and J dropped 4 bases, with 6 bases sitting between them. From germline, CDR1 is ENHRY and CDR2 SYGVKD. The CDR3 has 12 residues. The CDR3 region is CAISEQGYGYTF. CDR3 coding DNA: TGTGCCATCAGTGAACAGGGCTATGGCTACACCTTC.

The V gene is TRBV5-5, the J gene TRBJ2-2, with 7 bases aligning to TRBD1. This CDR3 region has 15 residues. The V gene's germline CDR1 is SGHKS and CDR2 YYEKEE (reference sequence). The junction had 10 bases not matched to a gene; V was cut back by 7 bases and J by 4 bases. The chain's CDR3 is CASLGQLASTGELFF. The CDR3 DNA follows: TGTGCCAGCTTGGGACAGCTTGCGAGCACCGGGGAGCTGTTTTTT.

The chain is built from TRBV27 and TRBJ1-6; 9 positions match TRBD1. The CDR3 length is 16 residues. Germline trimming cut 5 bases from V and 10 bases from J; bases unmatched to any gene: 12. Germline V lookup: CDR1 MNHEY, CDR2 SMNVEV (reference sequence). In nucleotides, the CDR3 is TGTGCCAGCAGTATTCAGACAGGGGGATCGAGGTCACCCCTCCACTTT. This sequence encodes CASSIQTGGSRSPLHF.

This chain links TRBV3-1 (or the pseudogene TRBV3-2) with TRBJ2-1, with D possibly matching TRBD2 (6 bases). The V end lost 2 bases, the J end lost 10 bases, and 15 bases lay between the germline ends. The germline gives CDR1 LGHDT, CDR2 YNNKEL (reference sequence). This CDR3 contains 14 residues. The chain's CDR3 is CASSQSNSRGEQFF. The CDR3 nucleotides read TGTGCCAGCAGCCAATCAAACAGCCGGGGGGAGCAGTTCTTC.

This clone appeared once. V gene TRBV29-1 combines with J gene TRBJ2-1, with 10 bases aligning to TRBD1. Germline V gives CDR1 SQVTM, CDR2 ANQGSEA. After removal of 4 bases from V and 2 bases from J, the junction contained 5 bases not matched to a gene. There are 15 residues in the CDR3. The CDR3 coding sequence is TGCAGCGTTGGGGACAGGGGTAGTACCTACAATGAGCAGTTCTTC. Translated: CSVGDRGSTYNEQFF.

This clone was observed a few times. V and J are TRBV7-2 and TRBJ1-2; D is unresolved. This CDR3 has 12 residues. V lost 1 base and J 7 bases, leaving 7 bases between the germline ends. Germline values: CDR1 SGHTA, CDR2 FQGNSA. The CDR3 sequence is CASSLVRSGYTF. CDR3 nucleotide sequence: TGTGCCAGCAGCTTAGTTCGGAGTGGCTACACCTTC.

A note on this clone: The sample holds other DNA sequences that translate to the same CDR3. The chain has TRBV18 and TRBJ1-1, with D perhaps matching TRBD1 (5 bases). This CDR3 has 14 residues. In germline, CDR1 is KGHSH, CDR2 LQKENI. V gave up 1 base and J gave up 0 bases, with 6 bases separating them. CDR3 loop: CASSPRGLNTEAFF. CDR3 nucleotides: TGTGCCAGCTCACCACGGGGCCTGAACACTGAAGCTTTCTTT.

J is TRBJ2-5 and V is TRBV5-1, with no clear D. This CDR3 has 12 amino acids. The V end lost 4 bases, the J end lost 5 bases, and 9 bases lay between the germline ends. Germline V gene data show CDR1 as SGHRS and CDR2 as YFSETQ. CDR3 in DNA: TGCGCCAGCAGCACCACCGGGGAGACCCAGTACTTC. Protein: CASSTTGETQYF.

The V and J genes are TRBV5-5 and TRBJ2-7; D unresolved. This CDR3 has 13 amino acids. The germline V gene encodes CDR1 SGHKS and CDR2 YYEKEE (reference sequence). V was pared by 0 bases and J by 2 bases, with 6 bases between. The CDR3 sequence: CASSLARAYEQYF. The CDR3 nucleotides read TGTGCCAGCAGCTTGGCCCGGGCCTACGAGCAGTACTTC.